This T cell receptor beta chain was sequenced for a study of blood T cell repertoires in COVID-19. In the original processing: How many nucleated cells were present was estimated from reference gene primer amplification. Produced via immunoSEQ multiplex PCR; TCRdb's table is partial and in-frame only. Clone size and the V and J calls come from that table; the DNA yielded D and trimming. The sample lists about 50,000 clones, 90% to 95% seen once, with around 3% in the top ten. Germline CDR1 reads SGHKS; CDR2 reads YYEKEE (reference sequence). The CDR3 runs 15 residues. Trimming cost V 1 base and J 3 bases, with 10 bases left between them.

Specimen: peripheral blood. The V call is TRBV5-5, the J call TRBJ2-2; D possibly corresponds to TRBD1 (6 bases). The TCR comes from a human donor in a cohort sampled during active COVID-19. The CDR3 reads CASSLRDTYTGELFF. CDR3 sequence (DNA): TGTGCCAGCAGCTTGAGGGACACGTACACCGGGGAGCTGTTTTTT.